This entry concerns a single T cell receptor beta chain. As yet, its antigen is unknown. The length of the CDR3 is 14 residues. The V segment lost 4 bases and the J segment 6 bases; nucleotides outside the gene matches: 8. CDR1 and CDR2 (germline): MGHRA, YSYEKL. This sample was included in a study of identical twins. The study, taken as a whole, reports: Conclusions were drawn cross-sectionally by statistical analysis, without following the same donors. Weaker excess twin sharing was observed in beta out-of-frame sequences.

TCRdb passed the 5' RACE reads through MiXCR, listing each CDR3 protein once. The table records 1.5 million or so distinct CDR3 sequences, about 32% of them present only once. What was sequenced was cord blood. The chain has TRBV4-1 and TRBJ1-2, with 7 bases matching TRBD1. This receptor was taken from a newborn girl in good health. The CDR3 is CASSPLRGGDGYTF. CDR3 sequence (DNA): TGCGCCAGCAGCCCGTTGAGAGGGGGCGATGGCTACACCTTC.